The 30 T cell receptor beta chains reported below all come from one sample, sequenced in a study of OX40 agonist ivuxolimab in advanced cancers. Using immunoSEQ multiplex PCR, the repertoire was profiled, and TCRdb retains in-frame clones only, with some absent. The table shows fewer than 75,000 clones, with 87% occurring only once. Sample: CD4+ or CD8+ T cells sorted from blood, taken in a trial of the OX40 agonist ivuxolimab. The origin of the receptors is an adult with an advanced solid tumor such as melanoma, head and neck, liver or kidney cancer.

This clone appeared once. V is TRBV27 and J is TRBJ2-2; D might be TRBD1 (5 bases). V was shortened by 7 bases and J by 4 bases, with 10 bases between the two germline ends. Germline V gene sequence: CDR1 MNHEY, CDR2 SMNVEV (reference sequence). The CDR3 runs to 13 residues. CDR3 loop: CASNPTGTGELFF. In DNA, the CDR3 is TGTGCCAGCAACCCCACAGGCACCGGGGAGCTGTTTTTT.

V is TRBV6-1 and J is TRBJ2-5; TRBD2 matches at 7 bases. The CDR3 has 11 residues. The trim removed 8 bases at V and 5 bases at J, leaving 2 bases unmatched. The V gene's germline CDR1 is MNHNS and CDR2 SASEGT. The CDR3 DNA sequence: TGTGCCAGCCGGGGAGGGGAGACCCAGTACTTC. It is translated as CASRGGETQYF.

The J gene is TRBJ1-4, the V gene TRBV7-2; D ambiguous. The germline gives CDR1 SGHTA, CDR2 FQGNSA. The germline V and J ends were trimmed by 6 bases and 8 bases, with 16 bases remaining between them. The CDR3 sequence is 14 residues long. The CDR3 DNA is TGTGCCAGCAGTTCTCGACGGGAGGGAGAAAAACTGTTTTTT. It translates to CASSSRREGEKLFF.

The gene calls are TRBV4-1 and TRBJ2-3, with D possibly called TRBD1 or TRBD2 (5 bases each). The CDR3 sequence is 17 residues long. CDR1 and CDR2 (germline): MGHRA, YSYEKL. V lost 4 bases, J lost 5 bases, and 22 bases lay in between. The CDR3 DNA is TGCGCCAGCAGCCTCAGAGGCCCCGGGACCACAGAAGATACGCAGTATTTT. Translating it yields CASSLRGPGTTEDTQYF.

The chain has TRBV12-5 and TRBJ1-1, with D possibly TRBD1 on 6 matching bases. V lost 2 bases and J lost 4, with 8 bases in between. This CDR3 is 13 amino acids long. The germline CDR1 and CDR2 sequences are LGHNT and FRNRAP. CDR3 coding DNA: TGTGCTAGTGGTTTGTCCAGGGGCACTGAAGCTTTCTTT. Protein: CASGLSRGTEAFF. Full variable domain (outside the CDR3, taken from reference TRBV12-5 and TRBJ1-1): DARVTQTPRHKVTEMGQEVTMRCQPILGHNTVFWYRQTMMQGLELLAYFRNRAPLDDSGMPKDRFSAEMPDATLATLKIQPSEPRDSAVYFCASGLSRGTEAFFGQGTRLTVV.

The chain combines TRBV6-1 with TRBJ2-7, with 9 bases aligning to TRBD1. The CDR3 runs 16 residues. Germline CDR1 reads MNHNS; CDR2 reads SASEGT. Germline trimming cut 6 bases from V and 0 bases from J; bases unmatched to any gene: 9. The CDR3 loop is CASSEQGAGISYEQYF. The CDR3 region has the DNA TGTGCCAGCAGCGAACAGGGGGCAGGGATCTCCTACGAGCAGTACTTC.

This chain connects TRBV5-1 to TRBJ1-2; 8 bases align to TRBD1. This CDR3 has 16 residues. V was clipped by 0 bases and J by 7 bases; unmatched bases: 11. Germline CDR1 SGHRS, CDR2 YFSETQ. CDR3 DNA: TGCGCCAGCAGCTTGGGCGGAGGACAGGGAGGAGTTGGCTACACCTTC. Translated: CASSLGGGQGGVGYTF.

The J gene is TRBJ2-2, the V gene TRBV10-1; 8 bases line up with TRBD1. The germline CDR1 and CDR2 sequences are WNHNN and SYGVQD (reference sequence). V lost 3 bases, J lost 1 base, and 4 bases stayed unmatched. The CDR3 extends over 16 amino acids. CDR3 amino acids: CASSDRDRRNTGELFF. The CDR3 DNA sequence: TGCGCCAGCAGTGACCGGGACAGGAGGAACACCGGGGAGCTGTTTTTT.

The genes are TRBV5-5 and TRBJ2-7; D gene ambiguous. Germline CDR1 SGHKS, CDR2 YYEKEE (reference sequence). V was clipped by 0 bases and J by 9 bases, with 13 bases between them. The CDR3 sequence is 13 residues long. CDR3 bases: TGTGCCAGCAGCTTGGACAGTCTCCAACGGCAGTACTTC. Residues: CASSLDSLQRQYF.

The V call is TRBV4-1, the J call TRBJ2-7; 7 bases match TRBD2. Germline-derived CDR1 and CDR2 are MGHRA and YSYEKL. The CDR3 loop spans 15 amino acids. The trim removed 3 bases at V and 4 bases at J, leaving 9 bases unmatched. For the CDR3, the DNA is TGCGCCAGCAGCCACACGGGGGGACTGGGATACGAGCAGTACTTC. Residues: CASSHTGGLGYEQYF.

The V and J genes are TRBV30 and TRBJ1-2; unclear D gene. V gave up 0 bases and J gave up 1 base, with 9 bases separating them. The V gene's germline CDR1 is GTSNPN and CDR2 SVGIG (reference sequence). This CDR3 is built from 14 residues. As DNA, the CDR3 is TGTGCCTGGAGTGTATCCCGACTTAACTATGGCTACACCTTC. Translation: CAWSVSRLNYGYTF.

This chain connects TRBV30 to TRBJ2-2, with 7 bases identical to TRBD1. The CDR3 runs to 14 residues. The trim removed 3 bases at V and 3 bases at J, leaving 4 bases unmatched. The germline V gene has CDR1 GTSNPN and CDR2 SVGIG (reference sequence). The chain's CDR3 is CAWRGTAYTGELFF. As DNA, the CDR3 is TGTGCCTGGAGAGGGACAGCGTACACCGGGGAGCTGTTTTTT.

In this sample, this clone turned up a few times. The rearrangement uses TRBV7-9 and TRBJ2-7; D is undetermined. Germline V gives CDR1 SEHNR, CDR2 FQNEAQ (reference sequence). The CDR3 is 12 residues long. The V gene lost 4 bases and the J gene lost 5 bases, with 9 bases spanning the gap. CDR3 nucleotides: TGTGCCAGCAGCTCCAATCGGGACGAGCAGTACTTC. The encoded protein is CASSSNRDEQYF. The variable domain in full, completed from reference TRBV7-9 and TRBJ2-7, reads DTGVSQNPRHKITKRGQNVTFRCDPISEHNRLYWYRQTLGQGPEFLTYFQNEAQLEKSRLLSDRFSAERPKGSFSTLEIQRTEQGDSAMYLCASSSNRDEQYFGPGTRLTVT.

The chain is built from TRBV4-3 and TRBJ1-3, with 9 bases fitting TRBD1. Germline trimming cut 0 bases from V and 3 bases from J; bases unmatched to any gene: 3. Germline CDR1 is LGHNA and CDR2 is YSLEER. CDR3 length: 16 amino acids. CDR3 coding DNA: TGCGCCAGCAGCCAAGACAACAGGGGGCTTGGAAACACCATATATTTT. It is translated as CASSQDNRGLGNTIYF.

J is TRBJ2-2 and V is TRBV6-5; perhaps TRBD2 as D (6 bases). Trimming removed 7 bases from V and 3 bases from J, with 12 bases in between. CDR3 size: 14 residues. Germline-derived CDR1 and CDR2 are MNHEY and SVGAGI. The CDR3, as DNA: TGTGCCAGCATCTCCCCGGGGGACACCGGGGAGCTGTTTTTT. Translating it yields CASISPGDTGELFF.

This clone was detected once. CDR3 residues: CASSLSRSGLEKLFF. The CDR3 DNA reads as TGTGCCAGCAGCTTAAGTCGGTCCGGCTTGGAAAAACTGTTTTTT. The V gene is TRBV11-2, the J gene TRBJ1-4; no reliable D call. Germline V CDR1 and CDR2: SGHAT, FQNNGV. V was cut by 2 bases and J by 8 bases, with 15 bases left in between. The CDR3 runs to 15 residues. Full variable domain (missing parts from reference TRBV11-2 and TRBJ1-4): EAGVAQSPRYKIIEKRQSVAFWCNPISGHATLYWYQQILGQGPKLLIQFQNNGVVDDSQLPKDRFSAERLKGVDSTLKIQPAKLEDSAVYLCASSLSRSGLEKLFFGSGTQLSVL.

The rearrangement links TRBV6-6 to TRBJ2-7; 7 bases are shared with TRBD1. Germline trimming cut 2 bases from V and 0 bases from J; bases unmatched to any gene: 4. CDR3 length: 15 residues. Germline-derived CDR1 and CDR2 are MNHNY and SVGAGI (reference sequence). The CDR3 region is CASSYPQGNSYEQYF. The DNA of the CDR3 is TGTGCCAGCAGTTACCCACAGGGGAACTCCTACGAGCAGTACTTC.

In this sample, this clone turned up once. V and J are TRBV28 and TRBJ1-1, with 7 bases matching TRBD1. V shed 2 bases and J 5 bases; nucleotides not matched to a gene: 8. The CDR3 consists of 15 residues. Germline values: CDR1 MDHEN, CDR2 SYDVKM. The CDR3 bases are TGTGCCAGCAGTTTAAGGGACAGACAATTTACTGAAGCTTTCTTT. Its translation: CASSLRDRQFTEAFF.

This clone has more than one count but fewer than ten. The chain's CDR3 is CASSPGYSGFNTEAFF. The CDR3 coding sequence is TGTGCCAGCTCACCAGGTTATTCAGGGTTTAACACTGAAGCTTTCTTT. The chain is built from TRBV18 and TRBJ1-1; maybe TRBD1 (5 bases). Trimming took off 2 bases at V and 2 bases at J, with 15 bases between the two ends. Germline CDR1 is KGHSH and CDR2 is LQKENI. The CDR3 runs to 16 residues.

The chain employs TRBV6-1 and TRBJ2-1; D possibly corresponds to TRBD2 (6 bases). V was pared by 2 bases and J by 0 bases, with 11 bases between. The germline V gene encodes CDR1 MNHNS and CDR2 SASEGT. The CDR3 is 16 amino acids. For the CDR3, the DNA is TGTGCCAGCAGTGAATTTGGGGGGAGCTCCTACAATGAGCAGTTCTTC. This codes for CASSEFGGSSYNEQFF.

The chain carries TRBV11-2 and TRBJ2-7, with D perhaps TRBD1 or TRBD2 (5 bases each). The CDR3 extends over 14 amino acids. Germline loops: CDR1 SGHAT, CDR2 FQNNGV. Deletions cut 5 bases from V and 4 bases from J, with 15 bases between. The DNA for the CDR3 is TGTGCCAGCAGCCCCGGGGCCAGTCAATACGAGCAGTACTTC. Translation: CASSPGASQYEQYF.

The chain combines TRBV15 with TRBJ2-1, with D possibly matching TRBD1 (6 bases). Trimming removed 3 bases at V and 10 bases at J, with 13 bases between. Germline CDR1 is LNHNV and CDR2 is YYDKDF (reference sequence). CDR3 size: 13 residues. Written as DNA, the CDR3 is TGTGCCACCAGCAGCCAACAGGGAGCGGAGCAGTTCTTC. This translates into CATSSQQGAEQFF.

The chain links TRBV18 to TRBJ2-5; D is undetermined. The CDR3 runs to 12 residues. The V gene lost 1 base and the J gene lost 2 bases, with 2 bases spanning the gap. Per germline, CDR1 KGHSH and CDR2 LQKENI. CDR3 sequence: CASSPRQETQYF. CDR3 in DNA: TGTGCCAGCTCACCACGGCAAGAGACCCAGTACTTC.

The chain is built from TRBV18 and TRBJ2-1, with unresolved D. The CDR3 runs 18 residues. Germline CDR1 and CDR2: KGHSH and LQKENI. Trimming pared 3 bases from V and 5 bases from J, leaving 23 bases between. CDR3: CASSPTSPGRLRNNEQFF. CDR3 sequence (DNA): TGTGCCAGCTCACCCACGAGCCCAGGACGCCTACGCAACAATGAGCAGTTCTTC.

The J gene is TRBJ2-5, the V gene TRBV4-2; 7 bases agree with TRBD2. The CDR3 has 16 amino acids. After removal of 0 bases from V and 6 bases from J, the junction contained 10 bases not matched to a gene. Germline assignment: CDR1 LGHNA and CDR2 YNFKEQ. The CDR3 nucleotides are TGTGCCAGCAGCCAAGATGTAGCTAGCGGAGGGAAGACCCAGTACTTC. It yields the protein CASSQDVASGGKTQYF.

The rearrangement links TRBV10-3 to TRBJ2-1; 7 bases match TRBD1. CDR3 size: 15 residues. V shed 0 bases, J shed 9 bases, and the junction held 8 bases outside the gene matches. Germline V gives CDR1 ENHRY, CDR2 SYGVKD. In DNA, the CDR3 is TGTGCCATCAGTGAGTCGCCACAGGGGCAGGGTGAGCAGTTCTTC. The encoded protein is CAISESPQGQGEQFF.

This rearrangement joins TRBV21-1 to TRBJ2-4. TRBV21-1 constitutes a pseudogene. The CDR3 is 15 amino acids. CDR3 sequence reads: CASSKGQLAKNIQYF. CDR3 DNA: TGTGCCAGCAGCAAAGGGCAGCTAGCCAAAAACATTCAGTACTTC.

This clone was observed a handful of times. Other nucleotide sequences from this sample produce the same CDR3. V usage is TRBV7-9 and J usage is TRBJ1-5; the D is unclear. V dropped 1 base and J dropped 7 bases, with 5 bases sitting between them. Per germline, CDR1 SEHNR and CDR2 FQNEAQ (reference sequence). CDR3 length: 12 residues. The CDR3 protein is CASSLGQQPQHF. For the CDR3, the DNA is TGTGCCAGCAGCTTAGGGCAACAGCCCCAGCATTTT.

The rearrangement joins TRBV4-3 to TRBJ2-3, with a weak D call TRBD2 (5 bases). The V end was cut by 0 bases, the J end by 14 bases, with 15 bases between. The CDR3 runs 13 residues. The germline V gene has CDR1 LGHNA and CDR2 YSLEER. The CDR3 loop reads CASSQELRLALYF. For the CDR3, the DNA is TGCGCCAGCAGCCAAGAATTGAGGCTAGCTCTGTATTTT.

In nucleotides, the CDR3 is TGTGCCAGTGAGGACAGGGAGTATGGCTACACCTTC. Translation: CASEDREYGYTF. The J gene is TRBJ1-2, the V gene TRBV28, with 8 bases fitting TRBD1. This CDR3 has 12 residues. The junction had 5 bases not matched to a gene; V was cut back by 9 bases and J by 5 bases. CDR1 is MDHEN, CDR2 SYDVKM, per germline.